One sample yielded the 3 T cell receptor beta chains listed below, sequenced in a study of shared clonotypes between healthy human individuals. The protocol was immunoSEQ multiplex PCR, while the TCRdb copy is restricted to in-frame clones and leaves out a portion. The sample includes more than 2,000,000 clones, approximately 93% of them seen just once. Sequencing was done on a sample of naive CD4+ T cells from PBMCs. This sample's subset: CD45RA+ positively selected. Receptors were obtained from a man aged 18 to 30 in good health. Some clones in this sample may be carry-over from other donors' samples.

V gene TRBV6-5 combines with J gene TRBJ1-1; no firm D call. In germline, CDR1 is MNHEY, CDR2 SVGAGI. The CDR3 is made up of 13 amino acids. V was pared by 3 bases and J by 1 base, with 6 bases between. The CDR3 nucleotides are TGTGCCAGCAGTTATGAGAAGAACACTGAAGCTTTCTTT. Protein: CASSYEKNTEAFF.

The chain uses TRBV19 and TRBJ1-2; D may be TRBD1 (5 bases). Between the trimmed V and J ends, which lost 7 bases and 2 bases, there was a span of 14 bases. CDR1 is LNHDA and CDR2 is SQIVND in the germline V gene (reference sequence). The CDR3 spans 14 residues. In nucleotides, the CDR3 is TGTGCCAGTACCCTCCGGGGGTCCAACTATGGCTACACCTTC. Protein: CASTLRGSNYGYTF. The whole variable domain, filled in from reference TRBV19 and TRBJ1-2, reads DGGITQSPKYLFRKEGQNVTLSCEQNLNHDAMYWYRQDPGQGLRLIYYSQIVNDFQKGDIAEGYSVSREKKESFPLTVTSAQKNPTAFYLCASTLRGSNYGYTFGSGTRLTVV.

With respect to this clone: Additional DNA sequences in this sample encode the identical CDR3. V and J are TRBV5-1 and TRBJ2-5, with D perhaps assigned TRBD1 or TRBD2 (5 bases each). Germline-derived CDR1 and CDR2 are SGHRS and YFSETQ. The germline V and J ends were trimmed by 4 bases and 5 bases, with 12 bases remaining between them. The CDR3 totals 13 residues. Here the CDR3 reads CASSRDLGETQYF. In nucleotides, the CDR3 is TGCGCCAGCAGCCGGGACCTGGGGGAGACCCAGTACTTC.